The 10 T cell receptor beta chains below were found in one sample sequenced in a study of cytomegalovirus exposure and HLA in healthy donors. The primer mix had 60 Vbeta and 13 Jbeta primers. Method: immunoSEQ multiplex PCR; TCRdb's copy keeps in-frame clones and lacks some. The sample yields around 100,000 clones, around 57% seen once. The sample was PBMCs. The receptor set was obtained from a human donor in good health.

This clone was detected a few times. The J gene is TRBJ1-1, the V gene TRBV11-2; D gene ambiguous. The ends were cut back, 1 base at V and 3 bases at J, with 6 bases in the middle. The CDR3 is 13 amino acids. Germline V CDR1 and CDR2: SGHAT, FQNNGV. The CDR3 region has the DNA TGTGCCAGCAGCTTAGCACGAGACACTGAAGCTTTCTTT. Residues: CASSLARDTEAFF. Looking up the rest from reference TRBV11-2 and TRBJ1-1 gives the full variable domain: EAGVAQSPRYKIIEKRQSVAFWCNPISGHATLYWYQQILGQGPKLLIQFQNNGVVDDSQLPKDRFSAERLKGVDSTLKIQPAKLEDSAVYLCASSLARDTEAFFGQGTRLTVV.

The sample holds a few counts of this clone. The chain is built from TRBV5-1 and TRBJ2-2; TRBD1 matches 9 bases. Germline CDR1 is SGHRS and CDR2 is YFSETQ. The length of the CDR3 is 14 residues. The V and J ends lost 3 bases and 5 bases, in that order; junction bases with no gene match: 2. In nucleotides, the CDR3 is TGCGCCAGCAGCTCAGGACAGGGGACCGGGGAGCTGTTTTTT. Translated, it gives CASSSGQGTGELFF.

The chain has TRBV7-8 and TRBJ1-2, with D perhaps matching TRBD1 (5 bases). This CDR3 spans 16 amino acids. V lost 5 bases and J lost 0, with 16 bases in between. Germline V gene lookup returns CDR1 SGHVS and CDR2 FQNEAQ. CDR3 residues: CASSTRVPVPNYGYTF. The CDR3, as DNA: TGTGCCAGCAGCACCAGGGTGCCTGTGCCTAACTATGGCTACACCTTC.

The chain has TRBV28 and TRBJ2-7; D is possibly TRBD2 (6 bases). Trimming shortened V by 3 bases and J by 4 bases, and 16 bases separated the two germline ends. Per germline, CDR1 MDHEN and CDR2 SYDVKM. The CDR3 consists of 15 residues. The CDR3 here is CASSLLEGPRYEQYF. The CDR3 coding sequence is TGTGCCAGCAGTTTGCTGGAGGGCCCTCGGTACGAGCAGTACTTC.

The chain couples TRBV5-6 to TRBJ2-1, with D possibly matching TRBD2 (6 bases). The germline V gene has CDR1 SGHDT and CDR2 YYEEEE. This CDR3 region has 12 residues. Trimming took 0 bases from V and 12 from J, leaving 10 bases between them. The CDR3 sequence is CASSLEGLVQFF. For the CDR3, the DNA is TGTGCCAGCAGCTTGGAGGGACTTGTGCAGTTCTTC.

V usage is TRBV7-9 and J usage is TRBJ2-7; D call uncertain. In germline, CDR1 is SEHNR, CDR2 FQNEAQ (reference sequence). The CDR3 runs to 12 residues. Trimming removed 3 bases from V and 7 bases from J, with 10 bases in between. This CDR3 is CASSFPGGEQYF. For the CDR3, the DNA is TGTGCCAGCAGCTTTCCGGGTGGTGAGCAGTACTTC.

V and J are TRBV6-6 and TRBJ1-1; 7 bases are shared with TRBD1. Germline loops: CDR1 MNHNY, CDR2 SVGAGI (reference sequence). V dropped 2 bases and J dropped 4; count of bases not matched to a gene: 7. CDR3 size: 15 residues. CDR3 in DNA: TGTGCCAGCAGTTACGCGAGGGGGCGAGCCACTGAAGCTTTCTTT. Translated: CASSYARGRATEAFF.

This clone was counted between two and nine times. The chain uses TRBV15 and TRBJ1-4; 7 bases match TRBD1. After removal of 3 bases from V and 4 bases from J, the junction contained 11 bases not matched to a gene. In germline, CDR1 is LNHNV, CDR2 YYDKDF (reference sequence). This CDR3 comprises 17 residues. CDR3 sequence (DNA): TGTGCCACCAGCAGCCGGGACAGAAACTTATTTAATGAAAAACTGTTTTTT. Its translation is CATSSRDRNLFNEKLFF.

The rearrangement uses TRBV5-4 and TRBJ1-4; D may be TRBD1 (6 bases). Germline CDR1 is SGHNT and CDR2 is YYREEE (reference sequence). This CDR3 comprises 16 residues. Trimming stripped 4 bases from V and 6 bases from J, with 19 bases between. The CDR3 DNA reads TGTGCCAGCAGCCGTAGCGGGACACCGGGCGATGAAAAACTGTTTTTT. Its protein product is CASSRSGTPGDEKLFF.

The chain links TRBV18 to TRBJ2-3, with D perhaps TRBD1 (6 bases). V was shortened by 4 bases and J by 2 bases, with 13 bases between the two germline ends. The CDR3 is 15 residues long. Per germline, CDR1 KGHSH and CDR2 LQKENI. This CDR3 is CASSQGTRITDTQYF. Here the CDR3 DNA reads TGTGCCAGCTCACAAGGGACAAGGATCACAGATACGCAGTATTTT.